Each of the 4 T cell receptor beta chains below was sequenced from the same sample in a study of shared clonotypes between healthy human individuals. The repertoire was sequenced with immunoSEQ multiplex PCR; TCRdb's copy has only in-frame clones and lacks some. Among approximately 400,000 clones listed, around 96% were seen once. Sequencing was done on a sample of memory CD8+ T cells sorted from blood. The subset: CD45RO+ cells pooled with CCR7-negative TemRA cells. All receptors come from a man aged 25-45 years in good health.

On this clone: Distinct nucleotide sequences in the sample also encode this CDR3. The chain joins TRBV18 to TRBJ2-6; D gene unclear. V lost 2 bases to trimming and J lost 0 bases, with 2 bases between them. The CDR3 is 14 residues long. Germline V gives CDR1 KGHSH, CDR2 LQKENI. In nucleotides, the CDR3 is TGTGCCAGCTCACCAGGCTCTGGGGCCAACGTCCTGACTTTC. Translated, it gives CASSPGSGANVLTF. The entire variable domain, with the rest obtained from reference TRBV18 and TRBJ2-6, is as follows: NAGVMQNPRHLVRRRGQEARLRCSPMKGHSHVYWYRQLPEEGLKFMVYLQKENIIDESGMPKERFSAEFPKEGPSILRIQQVVRGDSAAYFCASSPGSGANVLTFGAGSRLTVL.

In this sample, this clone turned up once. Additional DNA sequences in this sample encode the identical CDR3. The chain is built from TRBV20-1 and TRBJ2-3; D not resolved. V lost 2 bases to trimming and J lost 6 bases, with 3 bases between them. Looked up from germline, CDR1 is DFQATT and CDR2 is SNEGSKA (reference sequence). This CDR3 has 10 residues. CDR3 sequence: CSARRDTQYF. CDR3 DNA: TGCAGTGCTAGACGGGATACGCAGTATTTT.

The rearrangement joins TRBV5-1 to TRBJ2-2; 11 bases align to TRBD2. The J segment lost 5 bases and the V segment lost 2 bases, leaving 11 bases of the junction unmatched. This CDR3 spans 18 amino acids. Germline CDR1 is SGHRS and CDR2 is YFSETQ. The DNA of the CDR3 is TGCGCCAGCAGCTTTGGGCATCTAGCGGGAGGCGTAACCGGGGAGCTGTTTTTT. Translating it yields CASSFGHLAGGVTGELFF.

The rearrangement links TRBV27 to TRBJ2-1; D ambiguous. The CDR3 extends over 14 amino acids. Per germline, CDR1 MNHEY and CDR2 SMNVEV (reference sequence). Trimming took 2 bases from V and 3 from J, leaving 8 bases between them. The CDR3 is CASSLGQYYNEQFF. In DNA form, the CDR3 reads TGTGCCAGCAGTTTAGGGCAGTACTACAATGAGCAGTTCTTC.